Below, 32 T cell receptor beta chains from the same sample are listed, as sequenced in a study of CD8 T cells in ankylosing spondylitis. Study-level findings and limits: What appeared characteristic of ankylosing spondylitis blood was a TCR beta motif of fewer than ten highly homologous variants.

Their cognate antigens are unknown. Using its own MiXCR run on the 5' RACE reads, TCRdb lists one record per CDR3 protein. The repertoire has some 220,000 distinct CDR3 sequences, 7.3% of them found once; the top ten carry 13% to 15%. Sequencing was done on a sample of blood, either unsorted or a sorted T cell fraction (not recorded which). The receptors here all came from a male donor with ankylosing spondylitis.

This clonotype was picked up many times. The chain combines TRBV4-3 with TRBJ2-1; TRBD2 agrees at 9 bases. The CDR3 is 18 amino acids. Germline CDR1 reads LGHNA; CDR2 reads YSLEER. The trim removed 0 bases at V and 3 bases at J, leaving 9 bases unmatched. CDR3 in amino acids: CASSQEFLPAGGYNEQFF. CDR3 nucleotides: TGCGCCAGCAGCCAAGAGTTCCTCCCAGCGGGAGGCTACAATGAGCAGTTCTTC.

The chain recombines TRBV28 with TRBJ2-7; D is undetermined. Germline values: CDR1 MDHEN, CDR2 SYDVKM. The V end lost 2 bases, the J end lost 2 bases, and 13 bases lay between the germline ends. This CDR3 contains 15 residues. CDR3 residues: CASSLVGMPTYEQYF. CDR3 sequence (DNA): TGTGCCAGCAGTTTAGTAGGGATGCCCACCTACGAGCAGTACTTC. The variable domain in full, with the rest retrieved from reference TRBV28 and TRBJ2-7, is DVKVTQSSRYLVKRTGEKVFLECVQDMDHENMFWYRQDPGLGLRLIYFSYDVKMKEKGDIPEGYSVSREKKERFSLILESASTNQTSMYLCASSLVGMPTYEQYFGPGTRLTVT.

This clonotype was counted a few times. The chain employs TRBV10-3 and TRBJ2-5, with a possible D match to TRBD2 (6 bases). V was trimmed by 10 bases and J by 5 bases, leaving 26 bases between them. The CDR3 has 16 residues. The V gene's germline CDR1 is ENHRY and CDR2 SYGVKD. This chain's CDR3 is CATQIGGYRERETQYF. The CDR3 nucleotides are TGTGCCACGCAAATTGGGGGGTATAGGGAAAGGGAGACCCAGTACTTC.

The sample holds many counts of this clonotype. The chain is built from TRBV28 and TRBJ2-3, with D unresolved. The CDR3 contains 18 residues. Germline loops: CDR1 MDHEN, CDR2 SYDVKM. Between the trimmed V and J ends, which lost 5 bases and 4 bases, there was a span of 25 bases. The CDR3 DNA reads as TGTGCCAGCAGTCAACAGTTTATGGCGGACGACGGCGCAGATACGCAGTATTTT. As protein: CASSQQFMADDGADTQYF.

About this clonotype itself: Being one base from a much bigger clone, this may be a read error. The chain carries TRBV30 and TRBJ1-4; no firm D call. From germline, CDR1 is GTSNPN and CDR2 SVGIG (reference sequence). This CDR3 region has 12 residues. The CDR3 reads CAWGPINDKLFF. CDR3 DNA sequence: TGTGCCTGGGGCCCGATTAATGATAAACTGTTTTTT.

This clonotype was counted many times. The chain employs TRBV28 and TRBJ1-2, with TRBD1 as a possible D gene (6 bases). The V end was cut by 5 bases, the J end by 8 bases, with 9 bases between. This CDR3 has 11 residues. Germline V gene sequence: CDR1 MDHEN, CDR2 SYDVKM. The CDR3 sequence: CASSPGAGYTF. The DNA of the CDR3 is TGTGCCAGCAGTCCAGGGGCCGGCTACACCTTC.

This clonotype has at least ten counts. This chain links TRBV5-6 with TRBJ1-1; D ambiguous. The CDR3 length is 13 residues. V lost 0 bases and J 4 bases, leaving 7 bases between the germline ends. The germline CDR1 and CDR2 sequences are SGHDT and YYEEEE. CDR3 bases: TGTGCCAGCAGCTTGGTGAGCGGCACTGAAGCTTTCTTT. It encodes CASSLVSGTEAFF.

This clonotype was recorded many times. The rearrangement joins TRBV4-3 to TRBJ2-4; D not resolved. V was clipped by 2 bases and J by 7 bases, with 9 bases between them. CDR1 is LGHNA, CDR2 YSLEER, per germline. This CDR3 comprises 13 residues. In DNA form, the CDR3 reads TGCGCCAGCAGCCAAAGCTCAAGGAACATTCAGTACTTC. Residues: CASSQSSRNIQYF.

This clonotype was observed a single time. CDR3 DNA: TGTGCCAGCAGTCGGACAGGGGAAGATTACGAGCAGTACTTC. Encoded protein: CASSRTGEDYEQYF. This chain connects TRBV28 to TRBJ2-7, with 9 bases lining up with TRBD1. V shed 5 bases, J shed 4 bases, and the junction held 6 bases outside the gene matches. The germline gives CDR1 MDHEN, CDR2 SYDVKM. The CDR3 is 14 residues long.

There are a few counts of this clonotype. V usage is TRBV5-8 and J usage is TRBJ1-2; no definite D call. The CDR3 extends over 14 amino acids. The germline V and J ends were trimmed by 2 bases and 1 base, with 9 bases remaining between them. Germline V gene data show CDR1 as SGHTS and CDR2 as YDEGEE. The CDR3 DNA follows: TGTGCCAGCAGCTTCCGAGGGAATAACTATGGCTACACCTTC. It codes for CASSFRGNNYGYTF. The variable domain in full, with the rest retrieved from reference TRBV5-8 and TRBJ1-2, is EAGVTQSPTHLIKTRGQQATLRCSPISGHTSVYWYQQALGLGLQFLLWYDEGEERNRGNFPPRFSGRQFPNYSSELNVNALELEDSALYLCASSFRGNNYGYTFGSGTRLTVV.

The gene calls are TRBV20-1 and TRBJ1-1; 7 bases are shared with TRBD1. Germline V gene lookup returns CDR1 DFQATT and CDR2 SNEGSKA (reference sequence). V lost 6 bases and J lost 0; bases outside the gene matches: 7. The CDR3 is made up of 14 amino acids. Here the CDR3 DNA reads TGCAGTGCATCGACAGGGACCATGAACACTGAAGCTTTCTTT. Translating it yields CSASTGTMNTEAFF.

This clonotype was seen ten or more times. The genes are TRBV28 and TRBJ2-1; D not certain. Looked up from germline, CDR1 is MDHEN and CDR2 is SYDVKM. V was trimmed by 8 bases and J by 2 bases, leaving 13 bases between them. The CDR3 spans 14 residues. CDR3 protein: CASVRPAAYNEQFF. The CDR3 region has the DNA TGTGCCAGCGTTAGGCCTGCGGCCTACAATGAGCAGTTCTTC.

The V call is TRBV6-2 or TRBV6-3, the J call TRBJ2-3; perhaps TRBD1 as D (5 bases). This CDR3 is built from 14 residues. Deletions cut 6 bases from V and 2 bases from J, with 12 bases between. Germline CDR1 is MNHEY and CDR2 is SVGEGT. CDR3 DNA: TGTGCCAGCAGGGCCGGACACCCCACAGATACGCAGTATTTT. Protein product: CASRAGHPTDTQYF.

This clonotype was observed at least ten times. The gene calls are TRBV14 and TRBJ2-7; no firm D call. Per the germline V gene, CDR1 is SGHDN and CDR2 is FVKESK. Trimming took 2 bases from V and 3 from J, leaving 11 bases between them. The CDR3 contains 14 residues. The chain's CDR3 is CASSQLGRNYEQYF. CDR3 bases: TGTGCCAGCAGCCAACTGGGCAGGAACTACGAGCAGTACTTC.

This clonotype was observed a few times. The V and J genes are TRBV4-2 and TRBJ1-5; 7 positions agree with TRBD1. The trim removed 0 bases at V and 7 bases at J, leaving 3 bases unmatched. Germline CDR1 is LGHNA and CDR2 is YNFKEQ. The CDR3 runs 14 residues. In nucleotides, the CDR3 is TGTGCCAGCAGCCAAGAGTACAGGGGCCAGCCCCAGCATTTT. Amino acids: CASSQEYRGQPQHF.

This clonotype showed up just a few times. This chain connects TRBV4-1 to TRBJ1-6; D is uncertain. The CDR3 consists of 14 residues. Germline assignment: CDR1 MGHRA and CDR2 YSYEKL. V lost 4 bases to trimming and J lost 7 bases, with 11 bases between them. The CDR3 protein is CASSLGRINSPLHF. The CDR3 DNA is TGCGCCAGCAGCCTGGGCCGCATAAATTCACCCCTCCACTTT.

This clonotype was observed at least ten times. CDR3: CASSQVGLADSRRETQYF. In DNA, the CDR3 is TGTGCCAGCAGCCAAGTTGGGCTAGCGGACTCCAGGAGAGAGACCCAGTACTTC. The chain uses TRBV14 and TRBJ2-5, with TRBD2 matching 7 bases. The CDR3 has 18 amino acids. Germline CDR1 reads SGHDN; CDR2 reads FVKESK. Trimming cost V 1 base and J 4 bases; bases outside gene matches: 15.

This clonotype was observed at least ten times. The chain has TRBV10-3 and TRBJ2-7; TRBD1 or TRBD2 may be the D gene (5 bases each). The V end lost 6 bases, the J end lost 7 bases, and 16 bases lay between the germline ends. Germline V gene data show CDR1 as ENHRY and CDR2 as SYGVKD. The CDR3 totals 13 residues. The CDR3 DNA reads as TGTGCCATCAGGGGGGACGCGTCTTGGGAGCAGTACTTC. It encodes CAIRGDASWEQYF.

Many counts were recorded for this clonotype. The rearrangement joins TRBV20-1 to TRBJ1-1, with D uncertain. CDR3 size: 10 residues. V was shortened by 1 base and J by 11 bases, with 8 bases between the two germline ends. CDR1 is DFQATT and CDR2 is SNEGSKA in the germline V gene (reference sequence). The CDR3 nucleotides are TGCAGTGCTAGAGGAGGGTCGGCTTTCTTT. Amino acids: CSARGGSAFF.

There are many counts of this clonotype. The chain combines TRBV7-9 with TRBJ2-7, with D possibly being TRBD1 or TRBD2 (5 bases each). The CDR3 contains 13 residues. Germline-derived CDR1 and CDR2 are SEHNR and FQNEAQ (reference sequence). V was clipped by 5 bases and J by 1 base, with 9 bases between them. The CDR3 bases are TGTGCCAGCAGCCCCTGGGGGTCCTACGAGCAGTACTTC. Its translation: CASSPWGSYEQYF.

This clonotype has ten or more counts. The chain couples TRBV9 to TRBJ2-4; D assignment may be TRBD1 or TRBD2 (5 bases each). Trimming took off 0 bases at V and 3 bases at J, with 10 bases between the two ends. The V gene's germline CDR1 is SGDLS and CDR2 YYNGEE. The length of the CDR3 is 15 residues. DNA of the CDR3: TGTGCCAGCAGCGTAGCCGGGACGGACAAAAACATTCAGTACTTC. Protein: CASSVAGTDKNIQYF. The variable domain in full, completed from reference TRBV9 and TRBJ2-4, reads DSGVTQTPKHLITATGQRVTLRCSPRSGDLSVYWYQQSLDQGLQFLIQYYNGEERAKGNILERFSAQQFPDLHSELNLSSLELGDSALYFCASSVAGTDKNIQYFGAGTRLSVL.

Many counts were recorded for this clonotype. This chain connects TRBV3-1 to TRBJ2-7; 8 bases agree with TRBD1. V shed 1 base, J shed 2 bases, and the junction held 1 base outside the gene matches. Germline lookup yields CDR1 LGHDT and CDR2 YNNKEL (reference sequence). The CDR3 loop spans 14 amino acids. CDR3 nucleotides: TGTGCCAGCAGCCAAGGGACAGGGCCCTACGAGCAGTACTTC. Translation gives CASSQGTGPYEQYF.

This clonotype has just a few counts. This chain connects TRBV15 to TRBJ2-3, with 8 positions matching TRBD2. Looked up from germline, CDR1 is LNHNV and CDR2 is YYDKDF (reference sequence). The CDR3 is 17 residues long. J was trimmed by 3 bases and V by 1 base; bases with no gene match: 9. CDR3 in DNA: TGTGCCACCAGCAGAGTCAGAGGAGCGGGGGCTACAGATACGCAGTATTTT. It yields the protein CATSRVRGAGATDTQYF. Combining the CDR3 with reference TRBV15 and TRBJ2-3 gives the whole variable domain DAMVIQNPRYQVTQFGKPVTLSCSQTLNHNVMYWYQQKSSQAPKLLFHYYDKDFNNEADTPDNFQSRRPNTSFCFLDIRSPGLGDTAMYLCATSRVRGAGATDTQYFGPGTRLTVL.

This clonotype came up many times. This rearrangement joins TRBV29-1 to TRBJ2-7, with D possibly being TRBD2 (5 bases). The CDR3 spans 11 residues. The germline V gene encodes CDR1 SQVTM and CDR2 ANQGSEA. The V gene lost 6 bases and the J gene lost 2 bases, with 8 bases spanning the gap. In DNA form, the CDR3 reads TGCAGCGTGGGAGAACCCTACGAGCAGTACTTC. Translation: CSVGEPYEQYF.

This clonotype was counted many times. The chain links TRBV11-2 to TRBJ2-1; 9 nucleotides line up with TRBD2. Trimming took 0 bases from V and 4 from J; bases not matched to a gene: 4. The CDR3 loop spans 16 amino acids. Germline CDR1 and CDR2: SGHAT and FQNNGV. CDR3 residues: CASSLEFAGGYNEQFF. In DNA, the CDR3 is TGTGCCAGCAGCTTAGAGTTTGCGGGAGGGTACAATGAGCAGTTCTTC.

This rearrangement joins TRBV6-1 to TRBJ2-7; 10 nucleotides align to TRBD2. The CDR3 extends over 15 amino acids. The trim removed 5 bases at V and 2 bases at J, leaving 6 bases unmatched. Per the germline V gene, CDR1 is MNHNS and CDR2 is SASEGT. Here the CDR3 reads CASSPLAGGTYEQYF. The CDR3 DNA reads TGTGCCAGCAGTCCTTTAGCGGGAGGCACCTACGAGCAGTACTTC.

This clonotype showed up just a few times. The rearrangement uses TRBV5-1 and TRBJ2-1; the match to TRBD2 covers 9 bases. Germline V gene lookup returns CDR1 SGHRS and CDR2 YFSETQ. Losses at the gene ends were 4 bases for V and 0 bases for J; bases not matched to a gene: 8. The CDR3 consists of 17 residues. The CDR3 region has the DNA TGCGCCAGCAGCGGTAGCGGGAGTCTTAGCTCCTACAATGAGCAGTTCTTC. Its translation: CASSGSGSLSSYNEQFF. Looking up the rest from reference TRBV5-1 and TRBJ2-1 gives the full variable domain: KAGVTQTPRYLIKTRGQQVTLSCSPISGHRSVSWYQQTPGQGLQFLFEYFSETQRNKGNFPGRFSGRQFSNSRSEMNVSTLELGDSALYLCASSGSGSLSSYNEQFFGPGTRLTVL.

This clonotype was seen repeatedly, ten times or more. The V and J genes are TRBV4-3 and TRBJ1-5, with a possible D match to TRBD1 (5 bases). In germline, CDR1 is LGHNA, CDR2 YSLEER. V lost 0 bases and J lost 7, with 13 bases in between. This CDR3 has 15 amino acids. CDR3 region: CASSQDGGGGQPQHF. The CDR3 DNA follows: TGCGCCAGCAGCCAAGATGGGGGGGGTGGACAGCCCCAGCATTTT.

The CDR3 region is CASRGGRAGELFF. CDR3 DNA: TGTGCCAGTCGCGGGGGGCGGGCCGGGGAGCTGTTTTTT. The V and J genes are TRBV19 and TRBJ2-2; the match to TRBD2 covers 8 bases. The CDR3 has 13 residues. V was pared by 8 bases and J by 6 bases, with 5 bases of the junction left unmatched. The germline gives CDR1 LNHDA, CDR2 SQIVND (reference sequence).

The table lists this clonotype with a few counts. The rearrangement links TRBV12-3 or TRBV12-4 to TRBJ2-2; TRBD2 matches 8 bases. V was clipped by 6 bases and J by 5 bases; unmatched bases: 8. CDR3 length equals 15 residues. CDR3 in amino acids: CASSPGGVETGELFF. In nucleotides, the CDR3 is TGTGCCAGCAGCCCCGGGGGGGTGGAGACCGGGGAGCTGTTTTTT.

This clonotype was seen at least ten times. The V and J genes are TRBV21-1 and TRBJ2-7; TRBD1 was called by the table and not checked on the DNA. TRBV21-1 is flagged as a pseudogene. There are 16 residues in the CDR3. Written as DNA, the CDR3 is TGTGCCAGCAGCAAAGTCGACAGGCCCTGCTCCTACGAGCAGTACTTC. It specifies CASSKVDRPCSYEQYF.

This clonotype was found many times. The chain combines TRBV27 with TRBJ2-1, with 9 positions matching TRBD2. V gave up 2 bases and J gave up 1 base; unmatched junction bases: 6. CDR3 length equals 17 residues. The germline CDR1 and CDR2 sequences are MNHEY and SMNVEV (reference sequence). CDR3 protein: CASSLNAGGPSYNEQFF. The CDR3 DNA follows: TGTGCCAGCAGTTTAAATGCGGGAGGGCCTTCCTACAATGAGCAGTTCTTC.